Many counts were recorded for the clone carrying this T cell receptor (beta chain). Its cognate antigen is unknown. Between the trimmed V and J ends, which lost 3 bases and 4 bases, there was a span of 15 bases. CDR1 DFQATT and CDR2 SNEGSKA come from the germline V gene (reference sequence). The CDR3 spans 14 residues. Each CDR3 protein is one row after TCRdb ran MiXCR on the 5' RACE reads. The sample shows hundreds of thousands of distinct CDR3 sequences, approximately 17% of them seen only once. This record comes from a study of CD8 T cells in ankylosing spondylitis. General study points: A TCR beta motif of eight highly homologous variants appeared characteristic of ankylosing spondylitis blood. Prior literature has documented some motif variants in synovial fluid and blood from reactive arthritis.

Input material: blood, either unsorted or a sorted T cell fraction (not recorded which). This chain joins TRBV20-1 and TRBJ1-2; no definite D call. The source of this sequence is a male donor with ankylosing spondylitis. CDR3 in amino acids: CSASSRMIPYGYTF. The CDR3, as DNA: TGCAGTGCTAGTTCACGCATGATTCCCTATGGCTACACCTTC.